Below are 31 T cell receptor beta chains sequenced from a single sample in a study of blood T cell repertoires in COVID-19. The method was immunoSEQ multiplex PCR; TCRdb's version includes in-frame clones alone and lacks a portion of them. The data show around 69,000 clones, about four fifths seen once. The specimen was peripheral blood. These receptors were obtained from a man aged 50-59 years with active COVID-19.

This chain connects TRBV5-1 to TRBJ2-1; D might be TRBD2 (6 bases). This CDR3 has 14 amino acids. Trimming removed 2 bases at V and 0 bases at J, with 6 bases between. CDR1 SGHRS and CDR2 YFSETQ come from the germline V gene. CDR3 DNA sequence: TGCGCCAGCAGCTTCGGGAGCTCCTACAATGAGCAGTTCTTC. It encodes CASSFGSSYNEQFF.

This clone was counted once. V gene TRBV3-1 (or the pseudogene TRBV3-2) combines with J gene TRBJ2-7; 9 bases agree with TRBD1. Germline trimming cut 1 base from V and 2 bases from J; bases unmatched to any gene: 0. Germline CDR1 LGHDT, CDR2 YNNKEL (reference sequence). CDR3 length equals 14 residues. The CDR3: CASSQGTGAYEQYF. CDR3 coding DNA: TGTGCCAGCAGCCAAGGGACAGGGGCCTACGAGCAGTACTTC.

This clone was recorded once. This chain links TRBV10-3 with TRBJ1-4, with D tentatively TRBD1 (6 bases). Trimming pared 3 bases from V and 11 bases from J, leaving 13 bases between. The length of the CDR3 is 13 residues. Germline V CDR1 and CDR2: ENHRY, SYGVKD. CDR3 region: CAISDWGGSKLFF. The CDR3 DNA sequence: TGTGCCATCAGTGATTGGGGGGGCTCGAAACTGTTTTTT.

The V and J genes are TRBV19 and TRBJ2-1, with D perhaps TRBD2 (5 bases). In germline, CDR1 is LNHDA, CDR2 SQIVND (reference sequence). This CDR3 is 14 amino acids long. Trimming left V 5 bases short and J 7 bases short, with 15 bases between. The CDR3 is CASSQRPGWNEQFF. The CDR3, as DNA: TGTGCCAGTAGTCAAAGGCCGGGGTGGAATGAGCAGTTCTTC.

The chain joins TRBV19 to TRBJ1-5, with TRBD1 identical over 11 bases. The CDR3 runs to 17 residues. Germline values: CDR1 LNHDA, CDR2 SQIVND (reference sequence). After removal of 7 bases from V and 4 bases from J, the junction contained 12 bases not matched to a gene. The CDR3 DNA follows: TGTGCCAGTAATTTGGACAGGGGGCGTCCGGGGAATCAGCCCCAGCATTTT. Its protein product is CASNLDRGRPGNQPQHF.

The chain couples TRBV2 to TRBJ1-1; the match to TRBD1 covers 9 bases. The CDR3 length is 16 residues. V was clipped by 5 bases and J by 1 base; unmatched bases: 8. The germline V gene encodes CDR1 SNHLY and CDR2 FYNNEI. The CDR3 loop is CASSPGTGRGNTEAFF. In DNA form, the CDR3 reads TGTGCCAGCAGTCCCGGGACAGGGAGGGGGAACACTGAAGCTTTCTTT.

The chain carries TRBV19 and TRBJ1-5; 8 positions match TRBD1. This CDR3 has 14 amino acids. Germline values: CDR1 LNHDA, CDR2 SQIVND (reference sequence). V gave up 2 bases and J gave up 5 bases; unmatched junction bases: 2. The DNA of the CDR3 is TGTGCCAGTAGTATAAAACAGGGGGATCAGCCCCAGCATTTT. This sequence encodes CASSIKQGDQPQHF.

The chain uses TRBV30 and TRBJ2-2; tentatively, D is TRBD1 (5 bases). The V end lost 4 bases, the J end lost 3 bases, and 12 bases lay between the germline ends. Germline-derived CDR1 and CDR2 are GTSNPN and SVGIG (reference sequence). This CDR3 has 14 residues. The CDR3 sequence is CAWTQGGDTGELFF. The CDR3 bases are TGTGCCTGGACTCAGGGTGGGGACACCGGGGAGCTGTTTTTT.

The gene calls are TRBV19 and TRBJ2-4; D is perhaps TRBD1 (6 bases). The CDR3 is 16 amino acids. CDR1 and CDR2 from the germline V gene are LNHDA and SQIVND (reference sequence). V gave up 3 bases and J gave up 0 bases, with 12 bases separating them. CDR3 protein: CASSMSGVQAKNIQYF. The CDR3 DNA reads TGTGCCAGTAGTATGTCAGGGGTCCAAGCCAAAAACATTCAGTACTTC.

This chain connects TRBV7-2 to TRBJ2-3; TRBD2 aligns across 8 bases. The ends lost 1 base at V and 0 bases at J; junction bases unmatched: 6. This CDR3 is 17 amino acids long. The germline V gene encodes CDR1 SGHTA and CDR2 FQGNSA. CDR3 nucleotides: TGTGCCAGCAGCTTAGAAGTTACTAGCGGAAGCACAGATACGCAGTATTTT. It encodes CASSLEVTSGSTDTQYF.

The CDR3 sequence: CASSLYSGGQGSPYEQYF. The CDR3 nucleotides read TGTGCCAGTAGTTTATACTCCGGGGGACAGGGTAGTCCCTACGAGCAGTACTTC. The gene calls are TRBV19 and TRBJ2-7; 9 bases align to TRBD1. This CDR3 is built from 18 residues. V trimming: 5 bases; J trimming: 2 bases; junction bases outside the gene matches: 16. Germline CDR1 and CDR2: LNHDA and SQIVND (reference sequence). Complete variable domain (other parts from reference TRBV19 and TRBJ2-7): DGGITQSPKYLFRKEGQNVTLSCEQNLNHDAMYWYRQDPGQGLRLIYYSQIVNDFQKGDIAEGYSVSREKKESFPLTVTSAQKNPTAFYLCASSLYSGGQGSPYEQYFGPGTRLTVT.

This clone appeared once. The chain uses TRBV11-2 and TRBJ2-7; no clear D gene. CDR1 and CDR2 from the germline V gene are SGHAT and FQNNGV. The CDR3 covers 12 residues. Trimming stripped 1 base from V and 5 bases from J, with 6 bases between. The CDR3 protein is CASSLVVHEQYF. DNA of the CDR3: TGTGCCAGCAGCTTAGTAGTCCACGAGCAGTACTTC.

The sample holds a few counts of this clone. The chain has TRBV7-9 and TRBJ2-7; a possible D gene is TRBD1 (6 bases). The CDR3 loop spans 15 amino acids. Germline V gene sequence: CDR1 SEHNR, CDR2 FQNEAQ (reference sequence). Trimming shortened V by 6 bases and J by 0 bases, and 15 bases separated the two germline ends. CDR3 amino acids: CASRRIGQNSYEQYF. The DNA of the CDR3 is TGTGCCAGCAGGAGGATTGGACAGAACTCCTACGAGCAGTACTTC.

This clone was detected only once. The CDR3 loop reads CASSKEFQPQHF. The CDR3 DNA reads as TGTGCCAGCAGCAAGGAGTTCCAGCCCCAGCATTTT. The chain joins TRBV7-2 to TRBJ1-5; no definite D call. V shed 5 bases and J shed 7 bases, with 9 bases lying between them. Germline V gives CDR1 SGHTA, CDR2 FQGNSA. CDR3 length: 12 amino acids.

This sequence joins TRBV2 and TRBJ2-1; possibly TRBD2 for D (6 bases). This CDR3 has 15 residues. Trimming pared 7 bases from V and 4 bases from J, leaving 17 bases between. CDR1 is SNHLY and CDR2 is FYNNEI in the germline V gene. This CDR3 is CASISRDFGYNEQFF. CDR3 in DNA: TGTGCCAGCATTAGCCGGGACTTCGGATACAATGAGCAGTTCTTC. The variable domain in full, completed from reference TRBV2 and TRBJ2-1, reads EPEVTQTPSHQVTQMGQEVILRCVPISNHLYFYWYRQILGQKVEFLVSFYNNEISEKSEIFDDQFSVERPDGSNFTLKIRSTKLEDSAMYFCASISRDFGYNEQFFGPGTRLTVL.

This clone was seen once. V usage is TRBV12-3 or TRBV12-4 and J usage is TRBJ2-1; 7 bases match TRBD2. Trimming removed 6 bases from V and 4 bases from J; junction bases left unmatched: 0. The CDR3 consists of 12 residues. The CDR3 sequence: CASRREYNEQFF. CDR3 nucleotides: TGTGCCAGCAGGCGGGAGTACAATGAGCAGTTCTTC.

The CDR3: CASSIGGVPAADTQYF. In DNA, the CDR3 is TGTGCCAGTAGTATAGGAGGCGTACCCGCGGCAGATACGCAGTATTTT. The chain uses TRBV19 and TRBJ2-3; D is unclear. Germline CDR1 reads LNHDA; CDR2 reads SQIVND (reference sequence). This CDR3 contains 16 residues. Deletions cut 1 base from V and 4 bases from J, with 15 bases between.

In DNA, the CDR3 is TGTGCCAGCAGCTTAGAGGGGCAGGGAGGCTATTCACCCCTCCACTTT. This translates into CASSLEGQGGYSPLHF. The V call is TRBV7-6, the J call TRBJ1-6, with a possible D match to TRBD1 (5 bases). Germline V gene lookup returns CDR1 SGHVS and CDR2 FNYEAQ. The CDR3 is 16 amino acids. Trimming removed 1 base at V and 8 bases at J, with 15 bases between.

The CDR3 region has the DNA TGTGCCAGCAGCGTAGGGATAGCGGGATACAATGAGCAGTTCTTC. This sequence encodes CASSVGIAGYNEQFF. The chain has TRBV9 and TRBJ2-1; 8 nucleotides match TRBD2. V lost 0 bases and J lost 4; bases outside the gene matches: 3. Germline V gene lookup returns CDR1 SGDLS and CDR2 YYNGEE. This CDR3 region has 15 residues.

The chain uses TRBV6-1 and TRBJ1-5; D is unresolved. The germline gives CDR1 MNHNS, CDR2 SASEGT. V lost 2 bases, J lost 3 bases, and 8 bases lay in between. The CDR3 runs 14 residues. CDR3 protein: CASSETHTNQPQHF. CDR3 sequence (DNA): TGTGCCAGCAGTGAAACTCATACCAATCAGCCCCAGCATTTT.

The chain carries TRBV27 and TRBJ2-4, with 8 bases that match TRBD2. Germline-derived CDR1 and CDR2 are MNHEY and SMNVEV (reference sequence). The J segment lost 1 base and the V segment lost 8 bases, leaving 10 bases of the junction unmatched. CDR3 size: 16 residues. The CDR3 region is CASREGGRLAKNIQYF. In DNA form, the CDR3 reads TGTGCCAGCCGGGAGGGGGGGCGATTGGCCAAAAACATTCAGTACTTC.

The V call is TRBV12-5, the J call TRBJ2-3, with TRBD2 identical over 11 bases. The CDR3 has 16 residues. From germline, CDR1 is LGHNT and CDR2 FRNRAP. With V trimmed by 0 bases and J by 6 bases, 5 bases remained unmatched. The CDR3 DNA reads TGTGCTAGTGGTTTGGTAGTAGCGGGGGGGCCGGATACGCAGTATTTT. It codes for CASGLVVAGGPDTQYF.

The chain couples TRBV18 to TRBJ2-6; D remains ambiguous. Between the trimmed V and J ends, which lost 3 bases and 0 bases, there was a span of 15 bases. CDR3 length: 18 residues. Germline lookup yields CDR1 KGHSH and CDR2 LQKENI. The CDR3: CASSPDLGVLSGANVLTF. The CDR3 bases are TGTGCCAGCTCACCCGACCTGGGCGTCCTCTCTGGGGCCAACGTCCTGACTTTC.

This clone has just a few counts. CDR3 in amino acids: CASSFMGLAGNTGELFF. The CDR3 DNA follows: TGCGCCAGCAGCTTCATGGGTCTAGCGGGGAACACCGGGGAGCTGTTTTTT. This chain uses TRBV5-1 with TRBJ2-2; 8 nucleotides line up with TRBD2. This CDR3 has 17 amino acids. The V gene end was trimmed by 2 bases and the J gene end by 1 base; junction bases not matched to a gene: 7. Germline assignment: CDR1 SGHRS and CDR2 YFSETQ.

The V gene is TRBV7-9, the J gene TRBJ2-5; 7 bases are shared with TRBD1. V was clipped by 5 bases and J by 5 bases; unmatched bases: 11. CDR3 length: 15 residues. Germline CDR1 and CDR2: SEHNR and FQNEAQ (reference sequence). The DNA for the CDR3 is TGTGCCAGCAGCATGACAGGGCCTGAGTCTGAGACCCAGTACTTC. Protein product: CASSMTGPESETQYF.

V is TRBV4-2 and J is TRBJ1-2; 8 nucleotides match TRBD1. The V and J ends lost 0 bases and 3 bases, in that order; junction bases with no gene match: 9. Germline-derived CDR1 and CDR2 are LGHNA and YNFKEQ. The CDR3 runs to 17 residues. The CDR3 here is CASSQEKWAGGYYGYTF. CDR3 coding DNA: TGTGCCAGCAGCCAAGAAAAATGGGCAGGGGGCTACTATGGCTACACCTTC.

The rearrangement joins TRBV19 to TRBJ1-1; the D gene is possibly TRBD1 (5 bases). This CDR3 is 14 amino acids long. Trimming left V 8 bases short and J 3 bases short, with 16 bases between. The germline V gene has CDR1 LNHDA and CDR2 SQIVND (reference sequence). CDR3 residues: CASLPRGGYTEAFF. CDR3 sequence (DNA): TGTGCCAGTCTACCGAGGGGAGGATACACTGAAGCTTTCTTT.

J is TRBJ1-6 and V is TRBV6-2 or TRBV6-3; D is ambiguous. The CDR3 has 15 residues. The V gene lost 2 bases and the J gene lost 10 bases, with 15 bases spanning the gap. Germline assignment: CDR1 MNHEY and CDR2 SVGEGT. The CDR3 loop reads CASSYLGENQSPLHF. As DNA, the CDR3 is TGTGCCAGCAGTTACCTCGGGGAGAACCAGTCACCCCTCCACTTT.

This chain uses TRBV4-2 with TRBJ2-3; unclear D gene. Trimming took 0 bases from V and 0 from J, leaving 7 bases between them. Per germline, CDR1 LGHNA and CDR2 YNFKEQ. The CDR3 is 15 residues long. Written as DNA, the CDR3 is TGTGCCAGCAGCCAAGATATGACAAGCACAGATACGCAGTATTTT. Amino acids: CASSQDMTSTDTQYF.

The CDR3 nucleotides are TGTGCCAGCTCACGCGGGGGAATGGATACGCAGTATTTT. Amino acids: CASSRGGMDTQYF. The V call is TRBV18, the J call TRBJ2-3, with 7 bases aligning to TRBD2. Germline V gene data show CDR1 as KGHSH and CDR2 as LQKENI. Unmatched junction bases numbered 4, after V lost 4 bases and J lost 6 bases. The CDR3 loop spans 13 amino acids.

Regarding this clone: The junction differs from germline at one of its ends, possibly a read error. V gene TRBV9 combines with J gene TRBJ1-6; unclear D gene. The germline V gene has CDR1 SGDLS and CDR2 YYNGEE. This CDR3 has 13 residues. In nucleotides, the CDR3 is TGTGCCAGCAGCGTAAGCGCCGGCCAGGACTTGCGCTTT. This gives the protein CASSVSAGQDLRF.